This is a list of T cell receptor beta chains from one sample in a study of early T cells in non-severe SARS-CoV-2 infection. MiXCR, applied by TCRdb to the 5' RACE reads, yields one record per CDR3 protein. The repertoire holds tens of thousands of distinct CDR3 sequences, with roughly an eighth as singletons. The sample was whole blood, taken at baseline. These receptors came from an adult who was a healthcare worker with PCR-confirmed SARS-CoV-2 infection or an uninfected control (not recorded which). Each CDR3 is given with its conserved first and last residue. D genes are given only for firm matches. Size is stated for part of the rows, as once, few or many counts, or as a class when the clone is expanded.

j_gene | v_gene | abundance | d_gene | CDR3aa | CDR3nt
TRBJ1-2 | TRBV18 | . | TRBD1 | CASSPDRGRGYTF | TGTGCCAGCTCACCGGACAGGGGGCGAGGCTACACCTTC
TRBJ1-6 | TRBV4-3 | many | TRBD1 | CASSQVTGGSSPLHF | TGCGCCAGCAGCCAAGTGACAGGGGGCAGCTCACCCCTCCACTTT
TRBJ1-1 | TRBV7-2 | . | TRBD1 | CASSFRDRGLMNTEAFF | TGTGCCAGCAGCTTCCGGGACAGGGGCCTAATGAACACTGAAGCTTTCTTT
TRBJ2-3 | TRBV4-2 | . | . | CASSQVYRGATDTQYF | TGTGCCAGCAGCCAAGTCTACCGGGGGGCTACAGATACGCAGTATTTT
TRBJ2-7 | TRBV7-2 | . | TRBD2 | CASVASGSGEQYF | TGTGCCAGCGTGGCTAGCGGGAGTGGCGAGCAGTACTTC
TRBJ2-1 | TRBV6-2/TRBV6-3 | few | TRBD2 | CASSSPSGRRVSYNEQFF | TGTGCCAGCAGTTCCCCTAGCGGGAGAAGAGTCTCCTACAATGAGCAGTTCTTC
TRBJ2-1 | TRBV7-3 | few | . | CASSLGGTYNEQFF | TGTGCCAGCAGCTTGGGGGGAACCTACAATGAGCAGTTCTTC
TRBJ1-2 | TRBV12-3/TRBV12-4 | . | . | CASSLQERYGYTF | TGTGCCAGCAGTTTGCAGGAGCGCTATGGCTACACCTTC
TRBJ1-2 | TRBV11-2 | few | . | CASSSPAPGYYGYTF | TGTGCCAGCAGCTCCCCCGCGCCGGGATACTATGGCTACACCTTC
TRBJ2-7 | TRBV11-2 | . | . | CASSLTIGGGEQYF | TGTGCCAGCAGCCTCACGATCGGGGGAGGAGAGCAGTACTTC
TRBJ2-7 | TRBV28 | . | . | CASSREYEQYF | TGTGCCAGCAGCAGAGAATACGAGCAGTACTTC
TRBJ1-1 | TRBV27 | . | TRBD1 | CASSYLGQGTTEAFF | TGTGCCAGCAGTTACCTAGGACAGGGAACTACTGAAGCTTTCTTT
TRBJ1-2 | TRBV30 | many | . | CACNAGGPGYTF | TGTGCCTGCAATGCCGGGGGGCCCGGCTACACCTTC
TRBJ2-1 | TRBV20-1 | few | . | CSASYHHSYNEQFF | TGCAGTGCTAGTTACCACCACTCCTACAATGAGCAGTTCTTC
TRBJ2-7 | TRBV7-9 | . | TRBD1 | CASSLAPGQGPSIEQYF | TGTGCCAGCAGCTTAGCTCCGGGACAGGGCCCATCTATCGAGCAGTACTTC
TRBJ2-7 | TRBV29-1 | few | TRBD2 | CSVESGRGYEQYF | TGCAGCGTTGAGAGCGGGAGGGGATACGAGCAGTACTTC
TRBJ2-7 | TRBV7-9 | few | TRBD1 | CASSGGTGPADEQYF | TGTGCCAGCAGCGGCGGGACAGGGCCGGCAGACGAGCAGTACTTC
TRBJ2-7 | TRBV5-4 | . | . | CASSLGRGSYEQYF | TGTGCCAGCAGCTTGGGACGGGGCTCCTACGAGCAGTACTTC
TRBJ2-3 | TRBV14 | few | . | CASNRAGGTDTQYF | TGTGCCAGCAACAGGGCCGGGGGCACAGATACGCAGTATTTT
TRBJ2-7 | TRBV10-2 | . | . | CASSPDLNEQYF | TGCGCCAGCAGTCCTGACCTGAACGAGCAGTACTTC
TRBJ2-7 | TRBV7-9 | few | TRBD1 | CASSLVADREVIF | TGTGCCAGCAGCTTAGTTGCGGACAGGGAAGTAATATTC
TRBJ2-2 | TRBV10-1 | few | . | CASTANPSTPANTGELFF | TGCGCCAGCACCGCCAATCCTTCGACACCCGCGAACACCGGGGAGCTGTTTTTT
TRBJ1-6 | TRBV10-3 | many | TRBD1 | CAIRETGNDNSPLHF | TGTGCCATCAGGGAGACAGGGAATGATAATTCACCCCTCCACTTT
TRBJ2-7 | TRBV4-3 | . | TRBD2 | CASSQDTGLGGEQYF | TGCGCCAGCAGCCAAGATACAGGACTAGGTGGGGAGCAGTACTTC
TRBJ2-7 | TRBV20-1 | . | TRBD2 | CSAVGLSGRAAYEQYF | TGCAGTGCTGTTGGCCTTAGCGGGAGAGCCGCCTACGAGCAGTACTTC
TRBJ2-3 | TRBV11-2 | many | TRBD2 | CASSSPPASGGTGTQYF | TGTGCCAGCAGCTCACCACCAGCTAGCGGGGGGACAGGGACGCAGTATTTT
TRBJ1-3 | TRBV5-4 | many | . | CASSLQLNSGNTIYF | TGTGCCAGCAGCTTGCAGCTTAACTCTGGAAACACCATATATTTT
TRBJ2-7 | TRBV5-4 | . | . | CASSSADRGYEQYF | TGTGCCAGCAGCTCCGCGGATCGGGGCTACGAGCAGTACTTC
TRBJ2-3 | TRBV12-3/TRBV12-4 | few | . | CASPGLEGGTDTQYF | TGTGCCAGCCCTGGGTTGGAGGGGGGCACAGATACGCAGTATTTT